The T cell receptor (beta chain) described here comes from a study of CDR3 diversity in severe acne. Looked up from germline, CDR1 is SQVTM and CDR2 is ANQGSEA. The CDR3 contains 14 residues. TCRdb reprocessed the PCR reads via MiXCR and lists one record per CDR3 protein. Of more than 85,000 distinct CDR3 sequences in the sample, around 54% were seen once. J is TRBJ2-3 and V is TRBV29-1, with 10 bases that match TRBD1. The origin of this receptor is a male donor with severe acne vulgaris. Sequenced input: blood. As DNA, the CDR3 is TGCAGTCTAGGGGACAGGGGAATCTCAGATACGCAGTATTTT. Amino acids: CSLGDRGISDTQYF.